The rows below give T cell receptor beta chains drawn from one sample of a study of T cells in Graves' hyperthyroidism and ophthalmopathy. TCRdb processed the multiplex PCR reads anew with MiXCR; each CDR3 protein has one entry. The data show 250,000 to 400,000 distinct CDR3 sequences, approximately 13% seen once. The source material was blood. These TCRs come from a woman between 40 and 50 years old with Graves' ophthalmopathy. Both conserved end residues are part of each CDR3. The D gene is left open where the match is weak. Part of the rows lack a size; the others show once, few, many or a class for expanded clones.

TRBV11-2,NA,TRBJ2-7,many,CASSPGQTDSYEQYF,TGTGCCAGCAGCCCAGGACAGACCGACTCCTACGAGCAGTACTTC
TRBV19,TRBD1,TRBJ1-5,NA,CASRLGQAFEPQHF,TGTGCCAGTAGGTTGGGACAGGCGTTTGAGCCCCAGCATTTT
TRBV30,NA,TRBJ1-2,many,CALEPITSNYGYTF,TGTGCCCTAGAACCCATAACATCGAACTATGGCTACACCTTC
TRBV20-1,TRBD1,TRBJ1-2,many,CSAREGTGRLQGGYTF,TGCAGTGCTAGAGAAGGGACAGGGCGTCTTCAGGGTGGCTACACCTTC
TRBV20-1,NA,TRBJ2-3,many,CSARPLDRPSADTQYF,TGCAGTGCTAGACCTCTAGACAGGCCTTCCGCAGATACGCAGTATTTT
TRBV5-1,TRBD1,TRBJ2-2,few,CASRDRWNTGELFF,TGCGCCAGCCGGGACAGATGGAACACCGGGGAGCTGTTTTTT
TRBV20-1,NA,TRBJ1-3,many,CSAREDANSGNTIYF,TGCAGTGCTAGAGAGGACGCCAACTCTGGAAACACCATATATTTT
TRBV11-2,NA,TRBJ1-1,many,CASSTGLNTEAFF,TGTGCCAGCAGCACAGGACTGAACACTGAAGCTTTCTTT
TRBV20-1,TRBD2,TRBJ2-3,many,CSARVPGLATDTQYF,TGCAGTGCTAGAGTGCCGGGACTAGCGACAGATACGCAGTATTTT
TRBV5-4,TRBD1,TRBJ2-1,NA,CASSLGPDRGKSYNEQFF,TGTGCCAGCAGCTTGGGGCCGGACAGGGGAAAGTCCTACAATGAGCAGTTCTTC
TRBV27,NA,TRBJ2-1,many,CASSSTMEYNEQFF,TGTGCCAGCAGTTCAACGATGGAGTACAATGAGCAGTTCTTC